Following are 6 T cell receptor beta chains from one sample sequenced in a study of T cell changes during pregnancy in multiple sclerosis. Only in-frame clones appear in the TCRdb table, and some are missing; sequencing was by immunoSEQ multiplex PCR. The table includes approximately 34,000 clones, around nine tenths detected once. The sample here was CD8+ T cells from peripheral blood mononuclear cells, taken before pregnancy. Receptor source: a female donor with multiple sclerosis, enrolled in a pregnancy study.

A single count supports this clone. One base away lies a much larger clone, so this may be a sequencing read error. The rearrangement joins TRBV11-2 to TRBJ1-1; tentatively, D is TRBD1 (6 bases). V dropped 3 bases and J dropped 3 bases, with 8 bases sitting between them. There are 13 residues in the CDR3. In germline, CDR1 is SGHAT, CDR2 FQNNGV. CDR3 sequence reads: CASSFNRDTEAFF. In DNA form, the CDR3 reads TGTGCCAGCAGCTTCAACAGGGACACTGAAGCTTTCTTT.

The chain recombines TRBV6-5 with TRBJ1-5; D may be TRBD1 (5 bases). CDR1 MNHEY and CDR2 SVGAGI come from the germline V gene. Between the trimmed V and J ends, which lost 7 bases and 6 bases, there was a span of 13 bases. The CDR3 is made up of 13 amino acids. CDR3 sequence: CASTPGGAQPQHF. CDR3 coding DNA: TGTGCCAGCACCCCGGGTGGGGCTCAGCCCCAGCATTTT.

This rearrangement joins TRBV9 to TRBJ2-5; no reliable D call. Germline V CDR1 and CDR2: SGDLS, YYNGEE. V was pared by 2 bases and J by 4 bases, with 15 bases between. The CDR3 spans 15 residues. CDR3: CASSVTVKIGETQYF. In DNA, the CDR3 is TGTGCCAGCAGCGTTACAGTGAAGATTGGAGAGACCCAGTACTTC.

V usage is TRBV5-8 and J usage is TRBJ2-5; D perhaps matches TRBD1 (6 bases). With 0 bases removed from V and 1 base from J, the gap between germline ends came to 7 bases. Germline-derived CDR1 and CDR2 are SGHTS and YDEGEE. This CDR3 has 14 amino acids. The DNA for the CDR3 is TGTGCCAGCAGCTTGGGAGGGGGCCAAGAGACCCAGTACTTC. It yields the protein CASSLGGGQETQYF.

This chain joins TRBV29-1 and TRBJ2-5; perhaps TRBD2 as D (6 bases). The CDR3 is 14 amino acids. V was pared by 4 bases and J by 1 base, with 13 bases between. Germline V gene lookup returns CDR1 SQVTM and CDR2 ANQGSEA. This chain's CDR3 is CSVAPLASQETQYF. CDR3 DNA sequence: TGCAGCGTTGCACCACTAGCTTCCCAAGAGACCCAGTACTTC.

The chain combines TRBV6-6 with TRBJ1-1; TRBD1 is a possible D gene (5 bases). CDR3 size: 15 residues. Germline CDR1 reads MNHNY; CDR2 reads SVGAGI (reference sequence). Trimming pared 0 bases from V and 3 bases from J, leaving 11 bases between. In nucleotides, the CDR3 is TGTGCCAGCAGTTACTCGTCCCCAGGGCACACTGAAGCTTTCTTT. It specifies CASSYSSPGHTEAFF.